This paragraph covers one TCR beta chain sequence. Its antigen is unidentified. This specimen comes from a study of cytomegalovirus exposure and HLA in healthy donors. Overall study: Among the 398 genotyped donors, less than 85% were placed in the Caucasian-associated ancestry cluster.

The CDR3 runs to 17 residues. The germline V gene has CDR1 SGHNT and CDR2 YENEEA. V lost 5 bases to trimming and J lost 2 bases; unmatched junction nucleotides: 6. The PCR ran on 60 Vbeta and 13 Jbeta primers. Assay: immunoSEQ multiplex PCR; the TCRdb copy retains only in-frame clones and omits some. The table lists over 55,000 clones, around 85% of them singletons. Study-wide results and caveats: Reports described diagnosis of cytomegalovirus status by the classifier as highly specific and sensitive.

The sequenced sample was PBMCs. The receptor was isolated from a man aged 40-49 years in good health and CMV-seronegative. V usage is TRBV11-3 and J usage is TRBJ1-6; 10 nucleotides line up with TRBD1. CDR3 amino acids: CASSTRDRGAYNSPLHF. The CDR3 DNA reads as TGTGCCAGCAGCACCCGGGACAGGGGAGCCTATAATTCACCCCTCCACTTT. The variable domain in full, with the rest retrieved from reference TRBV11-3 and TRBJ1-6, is EAGVVQSPRYKIIEKKQPVAFWCNPISGHNTLYWYLQNLGQGPELLIRYENEEAVDDSQLPKDRFSAERLKGVDSTLKIQPAELGDSAVYLCASSTRDRGAYNSPLHFGNGTRLTVT.